Following are 9 T cell receptor beta chains from one sample sequenced in a study of long-term antiretroviral therapy in people with HIV. An immunoSEQ assay, version v3.0, was performed at survey level. Using immunoSEQ multiplex PCR, the repertoire was profiled, and TCRdb retains in-frame clones only, with some absent. The data show under 30,000 clones, around 82% seen once. The sequences come from unsorted PBMCs, collected 3 years after starting antiretroviral therapy. The source of these receptors is a middle-aged man with HIV.

The chain recombines TRBV11-2 with TRBJ2-7; 8 bases fit TRBD1. CDR1 SGHAT and CDR2 FQNNGV come from the germline V gene. The CDR3 is made up of 13 amino acids. Trimming removed 7 bases from V and 3 bases from J; junction bases left unmatched: 5. The CDR3 nucleotides read TGTGCCAGCACCTTCGGACAGGGCTACGAGCAGTACTTC. It codes for CASTFGQGYEQYF.

The V call is TRBV13, the J call TRBJ2-1; D is perhaps TRBD2 (6 bases). V lost 5 bases to trimming and J lost 9 bases, with 20 bases between them. This CDR3 is built from 15 residues. Germline V lookup: CDR1 PRHDT, CDR2 FYEKMQ (reference sequence). The CDR3 DNA is TGTGCCAGCAGCCAAACCGGAGGGCTGAGGGGTGAGCAGTTCTTC. Its translation: CASSQTGGLRGEQFF.

The chain joins TRBV7-3 to TRBJ2-3; a weak D match, TRBD1 (5 bases). The V end lost 2 bases, the J end lost 2 bases, and 5 bases lay between the germline ends. This CDR3 is built from 13 residues. Looked up from germline, CDR1 is SGHTA and CDR2 is FQGTGA. As DNA, the CDR3 is TGTGCCAGCAGCTTAGGGGCCACAGATACGCAGTATTTT. This codes for CASSLGATDTQYF.

The chain couples TRBV7-9 to TRBJ2-4; either TRBD1 or TRBD2 may fit D (5 bases each). V lost 6 bases, J lost 3 bases, and 15 bases lay in between. CDR3 size: 15 residues. Looked up from germline, CDR1 is SEHNR and CDR2 is FQNEAQ (reference sequence). In DNA form, the CDR3 reads TGTGCCAGCAGAGACGGGACGTCAAACAAAAACATTCAGTACTTC. Its protein product is CASRDGTSNKNIQYF.

This rearrangement joins TRBV2 to TRBJ1-1; D may be TRBD1 (5 bases). From germline, CDR1 is SNHLY and CDR2 FYNNEI. The V and J ends lost 2 bases and 0 bases respectively, with 10 bases between them. The CDR3 loop spans 15 amino acids. CDR3 DNA sequence: TGTGCCAGCAGTGAACGCGGGGCGGTGAACACTGAAGCTTTCTTT. Protein product: CASSERGAVNTEAFF.

The chain combines TRBV6-1 with TRBJ2-2, with 7 nucleotides matching TRBD1. Germline V gene lookup returns CDR1 MNHNS and CDR2 SASEGT. The trim removed 4 bases at V and 7 bases at J, leaving 9 bases unmatched. The CDR3 spans 15 residues. The CDR3 coding sequence is TGTGCCAGCAGTGTCCGGGACAGTTCTATCGGGGAGCTGTTTTTT. Its protein is CASSVRDSSIGELFF.

This clone was seen once. This chain uses TRBV6-1 with TRBJ2-5; tentatively, D is TRBD1 or TRBD2 (5 bases each). The V and J ends lost 7 bases and 2 bases respectively, with 14 bases between them. CDR3 size: 14 residues. Germline lookup yields CDR1 MNHNS and CDR2 SASEGT. The CDR3 is CASIRAWGQETQYF. CDR3 bases: TGTGCCAGCATTCGAGCCTGGGGGCAAGAGACCCAGTACTTC.

The rearrangement uses TRBV28 and TRBJ1-1, with TRBD1 identical over 7 bases. CDR3 length: 15 residues. Germline lookup yields CDR1 MDHEN and CDR2 SYDVKM. Trimming took 3 bases from V and 9 from J; bases not matched to a gene: 13. CDR3 in amino acids: CASSFGVGQGGKAFF. In DNA, the CDR3 is TGTGCCAGCAGTTTTGGGGTAGGGCAGGGGGGTAAAGCTTTCTTT.

This clone was detected once. The CDR3 coding sequence is TGTGCCAGCAGCGGGACCACAGATACGCAGTATTTT. Translating it yields CASSGTTDTQYF. This rearrangement joins TRBV6-6 to TRBJ2-3; D possibly matches TRBD1 or TRBD2 (5 bases each). This CDR3 contains 12 residues. CDR1 is MNHNY, CDR2 SVGAGI, per germline (reference sequence). The ends were cut back, 6 bases at V and 2 bases at J, with 6 bases in the middle.